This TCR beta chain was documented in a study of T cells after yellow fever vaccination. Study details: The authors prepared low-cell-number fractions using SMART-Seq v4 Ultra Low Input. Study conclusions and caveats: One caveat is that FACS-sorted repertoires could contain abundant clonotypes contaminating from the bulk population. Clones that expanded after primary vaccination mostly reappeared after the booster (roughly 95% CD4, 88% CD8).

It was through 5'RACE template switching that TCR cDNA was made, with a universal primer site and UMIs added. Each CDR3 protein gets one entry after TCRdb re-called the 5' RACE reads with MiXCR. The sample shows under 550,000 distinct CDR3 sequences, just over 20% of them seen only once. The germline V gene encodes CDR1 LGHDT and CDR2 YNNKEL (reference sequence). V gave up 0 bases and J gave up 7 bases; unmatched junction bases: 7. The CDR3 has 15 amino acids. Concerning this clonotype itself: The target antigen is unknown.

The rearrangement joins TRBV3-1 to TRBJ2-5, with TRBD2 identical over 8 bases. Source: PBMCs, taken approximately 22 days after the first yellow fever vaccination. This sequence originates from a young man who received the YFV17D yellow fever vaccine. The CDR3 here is CASSQDASGGGTQYF. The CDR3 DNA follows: TGTGCCAGCAGCCAAGATGCGTCGGGGGGGGGGACCCAGTACTTC.